The text below deals with one TCR beta chain. The target antigen is unknown. All participating donors were Caucasian adults from Nashville, Tennessee. The data are from a study of shared clonotypes between healthy human individuals. Findings of the study overall: Generally, estimated richness proved larger in naive subsets than it did in memory subsets.

It was approximately 0.2 ug DNA, about 30,000 T cell genomes, that sorted-subset replicate PCRs used. The method was immunoSEQ multiplex PCR; TCRdb's version includes in-frame clones alone and lacks a portion of them. Of about a million clones in the sample, approximately 76% were seen once. CDR1 and CDR2 from the germline V gene are GTSNPN and SVGIG (reference sequence). The CDR3 consists of 14 residues. The ends lost 7 bases at V and 6 bases at J; junction bases unmatched: 13. The V call is TRBV30, the J call TRBJ2-7, with 9 bases identical to TRBD1. This clonotype was sampled from a man aged 18 to 29 in good health. The sample was memory CD4+ T cells sorted from blood. Subset specified: CD45RA-negative fraction. CDR3 amino acids: CAFDFRDREAEQYF. As DNA, the CDR3 is TGTGCCTTTGATTTCCGGGACAGGGAAGCCGAGCAGTACTTC. Based on the CDR3 plus reference TRBV30 and TRBJ2-7, the full variable domain is SQTIHQWPATLVQPVGSPLSLECTVEGTSNPNLYWYRQAAGRGLQLLFYSVGIGQISSEVPQNLSASRPQDRQFILSSKKLLLSDSGFYLCAFDFRDREAEQYFGPGTRLTVT.